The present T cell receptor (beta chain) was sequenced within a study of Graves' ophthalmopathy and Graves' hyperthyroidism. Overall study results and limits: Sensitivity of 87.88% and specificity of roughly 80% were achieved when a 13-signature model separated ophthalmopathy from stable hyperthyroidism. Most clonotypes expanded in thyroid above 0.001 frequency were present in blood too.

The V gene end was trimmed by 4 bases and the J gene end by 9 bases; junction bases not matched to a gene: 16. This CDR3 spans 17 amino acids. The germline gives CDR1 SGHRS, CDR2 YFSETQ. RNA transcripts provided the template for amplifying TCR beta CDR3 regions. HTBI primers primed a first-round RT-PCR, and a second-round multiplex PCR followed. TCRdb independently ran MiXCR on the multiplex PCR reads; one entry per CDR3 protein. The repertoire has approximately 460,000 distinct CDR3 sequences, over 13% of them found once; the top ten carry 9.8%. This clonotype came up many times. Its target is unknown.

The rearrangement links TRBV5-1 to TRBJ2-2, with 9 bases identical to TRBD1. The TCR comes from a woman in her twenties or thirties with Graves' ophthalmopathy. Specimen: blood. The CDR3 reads CASSLGPSGTGTRELFF. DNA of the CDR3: TGCGCCAGCAGCCTTGGTCCTAGTGGGACAGGGACGCGGGAGCTGTTTTTT.